The present TCR beta chain was sequenced within a study of T-cell memory formation after mild COVID-19. Looking at the study overall: TCR clusters were mostly confined to one donor each.

This clonotype was picked up many times. Its specificity is not known. Study results and limitations: The authors did not confirm SARS-CoV-2 specificity of second-wave clones peaking day 37. Cross-reactive memory seemingly joined, as some responding clones were found in pre-infection memory.

The germline gives CDR1 SGHRS, CDR2 YFSETQ. Unmatched junction bases numbered 5, after V lost 4 bases and J lost 2 bases. There are 15 residues in the CDR3. Constant-segment primers and 5'RACE yielded cDNA libraries for TCR alpha and TCR beta, each carrying sample barcodes and UMIs. TCRdb reanalysed the 5' RACE reads using MiXCR and keeps one entry per CDR3 protein. In the table there are approximately 250,000 distinct CDR3 sequences, 16% of which are singletons. The sequencing input was PBMCs or a T cell subset sorted from them (not recorded which). This TCR came from a man aged 18 to 29 who had mild COVID-19 (a few samples of this study predate the infection). Cell type and time point are not known. The rearrangement links TRBV5-1 to TRBJ2-3, with 9 bases that match TRBD1. The CDR3 protein is CASSIGQGPTDTQYF. The CDR3 coding sequence is TGCGCCAGCAGCATCGGACAGGGGCCCACAGATACGCAGTATTTT. The entire variable domain, with the rest obtained from reference TRBV5-1 and TRBJ2-3, is as follows: KAGVTQTPRYLIKTRGQQVTLSCSPISGHRSVSWYQQTPGQGLQFLFEYFSETQRNKGNFPGRFSGRQFSNSRSEMNVSTLELGDSALYLCASSIGQGPTDTQYFGPGTRLTVL.